The rows below give T cell receptor beta chains drawn from one sample of a study of shared clonotypes between healthy human individuals. TCRdb's copy holds only in-frame clones and misses some; the assay was immunoSEQ multiplex PCR. The sample has about 1,800,000 clones; about 95% are singletons. The sequenced sample was naive CD8+ T cells sorted from blood. The receptor source for this set is a young man in good health. Each CDR3 is given with its conserved first and last residue. D genes are given only for firm matches. A row's size may be missing; if present it is once, few, many or a size class.

size | J | D | V | DNA | CDR3
. | TRBJ2-1 | . | TRBV6-6 | TGTGCCAGCAACCTGGGACTGCACAATGAGCAGTTCTTC | CASNLGLHNEQFF
. | TRBJ2-7 | TRBD2 | TRBV30 | TGTGCCTGGAGTGTCGGGGCGGGAGTTGAGCAGTACTTC | CAWSVGAGVEQYF
. | TRBJ2-5 | . | TRBV6-6 | TGTGCCAGCAGTTACTCGGGTTTCCAAGAGACCCAGTACTTC | CASSYSGFQETQYF
. | TRBJ2-7 | . | TRBV30 | TGTGCCTGGAGTGTACTTGCGGGATACGAGCAGTACTTC | CAWSVLAGYEQYF
. | TRBJ2-1 | . | TRBV15 | TGTGCCACCAGCAGAGTGGGGGCATTCTCCTACAATGAGCAGTTCTTC | CATSRVGAFSYNEQFF
. | TRBJ1-2 | . | TRBV5-8 | TGTGCCAGCAGCTTGGGATCCTATGGCTACACCTTC | CASSLGSYGYTF
. | TRBJ2-7 | . | TRBV7-9 | TGTGCCAGCAGCCCAAGGGACCCACCCTACGAGCAGTACTTC | CASSPRDPPYEQYF
. | TRBJ2-7 | TRBD2 | TRBV5-1 | TGCGCCAGCAGCTGGACTAGCGGGGGGGACGCAATCTCCTACGAGCAGTACTTC | CASSWTSGGDAISYEQYF
. | TRBJ1-5 | . | TRBV19 | TGTGCCAGTAGTATAGATGTCAGCAATCAGCCCCAGCATTTT | CASSIDVSNQPQHF
once | TRBJ2-3 | . | TRBV4-1 | TGCGCCAGCAGCCAAGAGCCACAGGACGCTAGCACAGATACGCAGTATTTT | CASSQEPQDASTDTQYF
once | TRBJ1-1 | . | TRBV5-6 | TGTGCCAGCAGCTTGACGGCAGGGCTAAGGGAAGCTTTCTTT | CASSLTAGLREAFF
. | TRBJ2-1 | . | TRBV4-1 | TGCGCCAGCAGCCAAGATCGCGGGCCCTACAATGAGCAGTTCTTC | CASSQDRGPYNEQFF
. | TRBJ1-5 | . | TRBV27 | TGTGCCAGCAGTTTGTTCCACAGGGTGGACCAGCCCCAGCATTTT | CASSLFHRVDQPQHF
. | TRBJ1-6 | TRBD1 | TRBV30 | TGTGCCTGCAAGATAATTGGACAGGGTTTATCACCCCTCCACTTT | CACKIIGQGLSPLHF
. | TRBJ2-7 | . | TRBV27 | TGTGCCAGCAGTTTATATATTACGGAAGCAGACGAGCAGTACTTC | CASSLYITEADEQYF
. | TRBJ2-3 | . | TRBV5-6 | TGTGCCAGCAGCTTGAACAGGGAGGGCGATACGCAGTATTTT | CASSLNREGDTQYF
. | TRBJ1-2 | . | TRBV5-4 | TGTGCCAGCAGCCCAGAATTCAACAGGGAGGGCTATGGCTACACCTTC | CASSPEFNREGYGYTF
. | TRBJ2-7 | TRBD1 | TRBV9 | TGTGCCAGCAGCGTAGCAGCTGGGACAGGGTATGTCGAGCAGTACTTC | CASSVAAGTGYVEQYF
. | TRBJ2-5 | . | TRBV19 | TGTGCCAGTAGTATTTCGGACATTCCGGAGACCCAGTACTTC | CASSISDIPETQYF
. | TRBJ1-2 | . | TRBV28 | TGTGCCAGCAGTTTAGAGGGTCGGGATGGCTACACCTTC | CASSLEGRDGYTF
. | TRBJ1-5 | . | TRBV5-5 | TGTGCCAGCAGCTTAAACTTGGGGAACAATCAGCCCCAGCATTTT | CASSLNLGNNQPQHF
. | TRBJ2-7 | . | TRBV11-2 | TGTGCCAGCAACTCGGGGTACTACGAGCAGTACTTC | CASNSGYYEQYF
. | TRBJ1-5 | TRBD1 | TRBV27 | TGTGCCAGCAGTTTGAAGACAGGGGGCTTGGATCAGCCCCAGCATTTT | CASSLKTGGLDQPQHF
. | TRBJ2-7 | . | TRBV21-1 | TGTGCCAGCAGCAAAGCTGGGCGCGGGGGGGCCCCCTACGAGCAGTACTTC | CASSKAGRGGAPYEQYF
. | TRBJ1-2 | TRBD1 | TRBV4-2 | TGTGCCAGCAGCCAACCCCCGGGACAGGGGGCTTATGGCTACACCTTC | CASSQPPGQGAYGYTF
. | TRBJ2-5 | TRBD2 | TRBV2 | TGTGCCAGCAGTGAAACGACTAGCGGTCAAGAGACCCAGTACTTC | CASSETTSGQETQYF
. | TRBJ2-5 | . | TRBV5-6 | TGTGCCAGCAGCTTCCTATGGGGCTGGGAGACCCAGTACTTC | CASSFLWGWETQYF
. | TRBJ2-7 | TRBD1 | TRBV5-1 | TGCGCCAGCAGCTTCTGGACAGGGGGCTACGAGCAGTACTTC | CASSFWTGGYEQYF
. | TRBJ2-3 | TRBD2 | TRBV2 | TGTGCCAGCAGACCCCTAGCGGGGGTCACAGATACGCAGTATTTT | CASRPLAGVTDTQYF
. | TRBJ2-7 | . | TRBV7-6 | TGTGCCAGCAGCTACGGGGGATCCTACGAGCAGTACTTC | CASSYGGSYEQYF
. | TRBJ2-7 | . | TRBV19 | TGTGCCAGTAGTATAGCCTGGACGGTTTCCTACGAGCAGTACTTC | CASSIAWTVSYEQYF
. | TRBJ2-7 | . | TRBV11-2 | TGTGCCAGCAGCTTAGTCGGGCCGACCTACGAGCAGTACTTC | CASSLVGPTYEQYF
. | TRBJ2-2 | . | TRBV19 | TGTGCCAGTAGTATAGAGGGCACCGGGGAGCTGTTTTTT | CASSIEGTGELFF